This T cell receptor (gamma chain) was obtained from a study of Vδ1+ human thymocytes. Sequences come from RNA converted to cDNA by reverse transcription. CDR3 amplicons came from multiplex PCR with pooled V-gene forward and constant-region reverse primers. TCRdb reprocessed the multiplex PCR reads through CATT. The sample includes approximately 25,000 gamma-chain clones, roughly 20% of them seen just once. A note on this clone: Its antigen is currently unknown.

Points from the study as a whole: Thymic TRG and TRD repertoires appeared highly polyclonal, with Gaussian CDR3 length distributions. Thymic delta-chain repertoires held 15% to 20% Vdelta2 sequences and few Vdelta3, despite high sort purity.

After alphabeta T cell depletion, CD3+ Vdelta1+ Vdelta2- thymocytes were sorted. Sorted Vdelta1+ thymocytes were about 97% to 99.6% pure. The CDR3 runs to 15 residues. Trimming cost V 3 bases and J 8 bases; bases outside gene matches: 4. Germline loops: CDR1 GITISATS, CDR2 ISYDGTV (reference sequence). This chain uses TRGV9 with TRGJP. This clonotype originated in a boy under three years old who had congenital heart surgery. Sequencing was done on a sample of Vdelta1+ gamma-delta thymocytes from the thymus. Subset specified: FACS-sorted CD3+ TCRalphabeta- TCRVdelta1+ TCRVdelta2- thymocytes. The CDR3 is CALWEWKLGKKIKVF. In nucleotides, the CDR3 is TGTGCCTTGTGGGAGTGGAAGTTGGGCAAAAAAATCAAGGTATTT.